This T cell receptor beta chain was identified during a study of T cell repertoires in cytomegalovirus infection. The CDR3 has 12 amino acids. The J segment lost 7 bases and the V segment lost 7 bases, leaving 8 bases of the junction unmatched. The germline V gene has CDR1 SQVTM and CDR2 ANQGSEA. MiXCR was run by TCRdb on the reads, yielding one entry per CDR3 protein. The sample has roughly 860,000 distinct CDR3 sequences, 30% to 35% seen once. Notes on this clonotype: The target antigen is unknown.

The V gene is TRBV29-1, the J gene TRBJ2-3, with TRBD1 matching over 7 bases. Sequencing used cultured CD8+ T cells from PBMCs, obtained from culture after CMV antigen stimulation. This TCR derives from a human donor in good health (CMV status not recorded). Some clones in this sample may be carry-over from other donors' samples. The chain's CDR3 is CSATGDPNTQYF. The DNA of the CDR3 is TGCAGCGCCACAGGGGATCCGAATACGCAGTATTTT.